Following are 22 T cell receptor beta chains from one sample sequenced in a study of OX40 agonist ivuxolimab in advanced cancers. The assay was immunoSEQ multiplex PCR, and TCRdb's table has in-frame clones only and misses some. Of under 40,000 clones detected, about 76% appear once; the ten largest clones hold approximately 1.4%. Material: CD4+ or CD8+ T cells sorted from blood, obtained in a trial of the OX40 agonist ivuxolimab. The source is an adult with an advanced solid tumor such as melanoma, head and neck, liver or kidney cancer.

This chain links TRBV16 with TRBJ1-5; D gene ambiguous. This CDR3 has 14 residues. Trimming removed 4 bases from V and 1 base from J, with 8 bases in between. Per the germline V gene, CDR1 is KGHSY and CDR2 is FQNENV. The CDR3 protein is CASSPGRSNQPQHF. The CDR3 region has the DNA TGTGCCAGCAGCCCAGGACGGAGCAATCAGCCCCAGCATTTT. The full variable domain, its missing parts supplied by reference TRBV16 and TRBJ1-5, is GEEVAQTPKHLVRGEGQKAKLYCAPIKGHSYVFWYQQVLKNEFKFLISFQNENVFDETGMPKERFSAKCLPNSPCSLEIQATKLEDSAVYFCASSPGRSNQPQHFGDGTRLSIL.

The V and J genes are TRBV5-1 and TRBJ1-4; D gene unclear. Per the germline V gene, CDR1 is SGHRS and CDR2 is YFSETQ. The CDR3 spans 14 residues. Trimming took 2 bases from V and 0 from J, leaving 5 bases between them. CDR3 nucleotides: TGCGCCAGCAGCTTCCTCTCAACTAATGAAAAACTGTTTTTT. It codes for CASSFLSTNEKLFF.

The rearrangement joins TRBV6-5 to TRBJ1-4; 7 bases line up with TRBD1. In germline, CDR1 is MNHEY, CDR2 SVGAGI. The CDR3 has 12 amino acids. V was clipped by 8 bases and J by 6 bases; unmatched bases: 3. In nucleotides, the CDR3 is TGTGCCAGCGCTGGGACAGATGAAAAACTGTTTTTT. It is translated as CASAGTDEKLFF.

This clone was observed a handful of times. This rearrangement joins TRBV9 to TRBJ1-4; D ambiguous. The CDR3 is 14 residues long. Germline CDR1 reads SGDLS; CDR2 reads YYNGEE. With 2 bases removed from V and 4 bases from J, the gap between germline ends came to 9 bases. The CDR3 loop reads CASSVTDYNEKLFF. The CDR3 DNA sequence: TGTGCCAGCAGCGTGACGGATTATAATGAAAAACTGTTTTTT.

The rearrangement links TRBV9 to TRBJ1-6; 8 bases fit TRBD1. The CDR3 loop spans 15 amino acids. The V and J ends lost 4 bases and 6 bases, in that order; junction bases with no gene match: 6. In germline, CDR1 is SGDLS, CDR2 YYNGEE. CDR3 DNA sequence: TGTGCCAGCAGCCCTCCCGGACAGGGTAATTCACCCCTCCACTTT. This sequence encodes CASSPPGQGNSPLHF.

The J gene is TRBJ1-4, the V gene TRBV28; TRBD1 matches 7 bases. CDR1 and CDR2 from the germline V gene are MDHEN and SYDVKM. This CDR3 spans 17 amino acids. Losses at the gene ends were 4 bases for V and 5 bases for J; bases not matched to a gene: 13. The CDR3 nucleotides are TGTGCCAGCAGTTCCGGAATCCCACCGGGACAGAATGAAAAACTGTTTTTT. Encoded protein: CASSSGIPPGQNEKLFF. The entire variable domain, with the rest obtained from reference TRBV28 and TRBJ1-4, is as follows: DVKVTQSSRYLVKRTGEKVFLECVQDMDHENMFWYRQDPGLGLRLIYFSYDVKMKEKGDIPEGYSVSREKKERFSLILESASTNQTSMYLCASSSGIPPGQNEKLFFGSGTQLSVL.

The rearrangement joins TRBV19 to TRBJ2-2; D not certain. The germline CDR1 and CDR2 sequences are LNHDA and SQIVND (reference sequence). This CDR3 is built from 16 residues. V was clipped by 3 bases and J by 5 bases, with 16 bases between them. This CDR3 reads CASSMSNRGGTGELFF. The CDR3 DNA sequence: TGTGCCAGTAGTATGAGCAATCGCGGCGGTACCGGGGAGCTGTTTTTT.

This clone came up once. The gene calls are TRBV7-2 and TRBJ2-7; 12 nucleotides match TRBD2. J gave up 4 bases and V 2 bases, and 6 bases lay outside the gene matches. The CDR3 totals 16 residues. Germline CDR1 is SGHTA and CDR2 is FQGNSA. For the CDR3, the DNA is TGTGCCAGCAGCTTAATCCCTAGCGGGGGGGTTTACGAGCAGTACTTC. Residues: CASSLIPSGGVYEQYF.

The chain joins TRBV28 to TRBJ2-7, with 9 bases aligning to TRBD2. The CDR3 runs 14 residues. J gave up 4 bases and V 4 bases, and 5 bases lay outside the gene matches. Germline V gene sequence: CDR1 MDHEN, CDR2 SYDVKM. The CDR3 nucleotides are TGTGCCAGCAGTTCCGGGACTAGCTCGTACGAGCAGTACTTC. Residues: CASSSGTSSYEQYF.

The V and J genes are TRBV9 and TRBJ1-4; TRBD1 aligns across 10 bases. CDR1 and CDR2 (germline): SGDLS, YYNGEE. CDR3 size: 15 residues. V trimming: 3 bases; J trimming: 7 bases; junction bases outside the gene matches: 6. The CDR3 DNA follows: TGTGCCAGCAGCGCGCGGGGACAGGGGATTGAAAAACTGTTTTTT. Its translation is CASSARGQGIEKLFF. Combining the CDR3 with reference TRBV9 and TRBJ1-4 gives the whole variable domain DSGVTQTPKHLITATGQRVTLRCSPRSGDLSVYWYQQSLDQGLQFLIQYYNGEERAKGNILERFSAQQFPDLHSELNLSSLELGDSALYFCASSARGQGIEKLFFGSGTQLSVL.

This clone has a single count. The chain carries TRBV6-5 and TRBJ2-7; 7 nucleotides line up with TRBD1. The trim removed 7 bases at V and 6 bases at J, leaving 15 bases unmatched. Germline V CDR1 and CDR2: MNHEY, SVGAGI. CDR3 length equals 15 residues. CDR3 region: CASTIERQGTSEQYF. The CDR3 DNA is TGTGCCAGCACAATTGAGCGACAGGGCACATCCGAGCAGTACTTC.

This clone was seen only a few times. The chain links TRBV4-1 to TRBJ1-2, with 9 bases lining up with TRBD1. The CDR3 contains 13 residues. Losses at the gene ends were 4 bases for V and 5 bases for J; bases not matched to a gene: 2. Germline assignment: CDR1 MGHRA and CDR2 YSYEKL. In DNA form, the CDR3 reads TGCGCCAGCAGCCGGACAGGGGAATATGGCTACACCTTC. Translated, it gives CASSRTGEYGYTF.

The rearrangement uses TRBV5-5 and TRBJ2-3; possibly TRBD2 for D (5 bases). The CDR3 loop spans 15 amino acids. Germline V lookup: CDR1 SGHKS, CDR2 YYEKEE (reference sequence). Trimming removed 2 bases at V and 2 bases at J, with 12 bases between. The chain's CDR3 is CASSLREGLTDTQYF. The CDR3 nucleotides read TGTGCCAGCAGCTTAAGGGAAGGACTCACAGATACGCAGTATTTT.

The chain recombines TRBV28 with TRBJ2-1, with 7 bases aligning to TRBD1. The V segment lost 7 bases and the J segment 0 bases; nucleotides outside the gene matches: 6. CDR1 and CDR2 from the germline V gene are MDHEN and SYDVKM. This CDR3 is 15 amino acids long. CDR3 loop: CASTGTVLSYNEQFF. CDR3 nucleotide sequence: TGTGCCAGCACTGGGACAGTCCTCTCCTACAATGAGCAGTTCTTC.

CDR3 DNA sequence: TGTGCCAGCAGCCCTAGCGGGAGCAGCGGTGAGCAGTACTTC. This translates into CASSPSGSSGEQYF. The J gene is TRBJ2-7, the V gene TRBV7-9; 10 bases agree with TRBD2. V lost 5 bases, J lost 7 bases, and 8 bases stayed unmatched. The CDR3 has 14 amino acids. Germline CDR1 is SEHNR and CDR2 is FQNEAQ (reference sequence).

This clone was observed a few times. The chain combines TRBV19 with TRBJ2-1; 7 bases are a match to TRBD1. The trim removed 5 bases at V and 9 bases at J, leaving 10 bases unmatched. The CDR3 runs to 14 residues. CDR1 is LNHDA, CDR2 SQIVND, per germline (reference sequence). The CDR3 DNA sequence: TGTGCCAGTAGTTCACACAGGGGAAGGAGTGAGCAGTTCTTC. It specifies CASSSHRGRSEQFF.

The CDR3 here is CASSMPDGSPLHF. As DNA, the CDR3 is TGTGCCAGTAGTATGCCCGATGGTTCACCCCTCCACTTT. This chain joins TRBV19 and TRBJ1-6; D gene ambiguous. Per the germline V gene, CDR1 is LNHDA and CDR2 is SQIVND (reference sequence). Trimming took off 3 bases at V and 9 bases at J, with 9 bases between the two ends. CDR3 length equals 13 residues.

Sample share makes this clone medium-sized. CDR3 coding DNA: TGTGCCAGTAGTATAGGGCAGCCGGGAGGCTACGAGCAGTACTTC. Amino acid sequence: CASSIGQPGGYEQYF. This sequence joins TRBV19 and TRBJ2-7; 7 bases are shared with TRBD2. The germline V gene has CDR1 LNHDA and CDR2 SQIVND (reference sequence). With 1 base clipped from V and 3 bases from J, the junction kept 6 bases outside the gene matches. The CDR3 has 15 amino acids.

This clone was found a few times. The rearrangement links TRBV10-1 to TRBJ2-7; a possible D gene is TRBD1 (6 bases). The CDR3 covers 12 residues. Per germline, CDR1 WNHNN and CDR2 SYGVQD (reference sequence). V lost 6 bases, J lost 2 bases, and 8 bases lay in between. The CDR3: CASRGGTYEQYF. The DNA for the CDR3 is TGCGCCAGCAGAGGGGGAACCTACGAGCAGTACTTC.

J is TRBJ2-1 and V is TRBV7-3, with 7 bases aligning to TRBD1. The CDR3 contains 14 residues. V lost 6 bases, J lost 5 bases, and 7 bases stayed unmatched. CDR1 and CDR2 (germline): SGHTA, FQGTGA. CDR3 DNA sequence: TGTGCCAGCAGTAGACAGGGTGCGAACAATGAGCAGTTCTTC. Translation gives CASSRQGANNEQFF.

V usage is TRBV6-5 and J usage is TRBJ1-1; D is perhaps TRBD1 (5 bases). The CDR3 loop spans 14 amino acids. The V and J ends lost 3 bases and 6 bases respectively, with 14 bases between them. Germline values: CDR1 MNHEY, CDR2 SVGAGI. CDR3 region: CASSYFGANSEAFF. The CDR3 coding sequence is TGTGCCAGCAGTTATTTCGGGGCCAACTCTGAAGCTTTCTTT.

The J gene is TRBJ1-5, the V gene TRBV2; D is possibly TRBD1 (6 bases). With 3 bases removed from V and 7 bases from J, the gap between germline ends came to 13 bases. The CDR3 loop spans 14 amino acids. Germline loops: CDR1 SNHLY, CDR2 FYNNEI. CDR3 amino acids: CASSERVRGQPQHF. CDR3 coding DNA: TGTGCCAGCAGTGAGCGAGTCAGGGGCCAGCCCCAGCATTTT. The full variable domain, rest sourced from reference TRBV2 and TRBJ1-5, is EPEVTQTPSHQVTQMGQEVILRCVPISNHLYFYWYRQILGQKVEFLVSFYNNEISEKSEIFDDQFSVERPDGSNFTLKIRSTKLEDSAMYFCASSERVRGQPQHFGDGTRLSIL.